Listed here are 4 T cell receptor beta chains from one sample, sequenced in a study of blood T cells in healthy people across ages (dated by TCRdb to the mid-2010s). The method was 5' RACE. A second PCR of 7 to 11 cycles was performed with a sample-barcoded 5' primer and a J-beta primer mix. TCRdb reanalyzed the raw reads on its own, using fastp at Q25 for trimming and MiXCR for clone calling, and kept in-frame beta chains. Rows merge per CDR3 protein into single entries with the most common DNA and genes. This sample has approximately 1,700,000 distinct CDR3 sequences in its table, and about two fifths of those were observed once. The top ten clonotypes cover 20% to 25% of the sample. Sequenced input: blood. The receptor source for this set is a human donor in good health.

This clonotype was counted between two and nine times. The chain couples TRBV4-1 to TRBJ2-3; the match to TRBD2 covers 7 bases. V trimming: 0 bases; J trimming: 7 bases; junction bases outside the gene matches: 7. The CDR3 is made up of 15 amino acids. CDR1 MGHRA and CDR2 YSYEKL come from the germline V gene. In nucleotides, the CDR3 is TGCGCCAGCAGCCAAGAAAGCGGGGTTGGGAATACGCAGTATTTT. Its protein product is CASSQESGVGNTQYF.

The CDR3 sequence is CSARDVSGGSYEQYF. CDR3 in DNA: TGCAGTGCTAGAGATGTGTCAGGGGGTTCCTACGAGCAGTACTTC. The chain joins TRBV20-1 to TRBJ2-4; 7 bases are shared with TRBD1. The DNA end is more similar to TRBJ2-7, so the J call may be wrong. CDR3 size: 15 residues. Germline CDR1 reads DFQATT; CDR2 reads SNEGSKA (reference sequence).

The rearrangement links TRBV11-2 to TRBJ1-2, with D perhaps matching TRBD1 (6 bases). This CDR3 contains 16 residues. Trimming took off 2 bases at V and 2 bases at J, with 15 bases between the two ends. Germline lookup yields CDR1 SGHAT and CDR2 FQNNGV. Here the CDR3 DNA reads TGTGCCAGCAGCTTATCGGGGGGCGCAGTAAACTATGGCTACACCTTC. It translates to CASSLSGGAVNYGYTF.

The genes are TRBV12-3 or TRBV12-4 and TRBJ2-1; 14 nucleotides line up with TRBD2. V was pared by 5 bases and J by 9 bases, with 6 bases of the junction left unmatched. The CDR3 sequence is 15 residues long. CDR3 loop: CASSPTSGGAAEQFF. The CDR3 nucleotides read TGTGCCAGCAGTCCGACTAGCGGGGGGGCGGCTGAGCAGTTCTTC.